This paragraph covers one T cell receptor (beta chain) sequence. What antigen it recognizes has not been identified. The sample holds no much larger clone one base away, and base qualities are not on file. The entry originates in a study of CD8 T cells in ankylosing spondylitis (dated by TCRdb to 2017 to 2019). A note on the overall study: To find TCR variants linked to disease, the study profiled T cell receptor beta repertoires in ankylosing spondylitis patients and healthy donors. The full study cohort was made up of about 24 ankylosing spondylitis patients and 108 healthy donors. Peripheral blood samples were taken, and synovial fluid was additionally collected from ankylosing spondylitis patients.

Sequenced using an Illumina HiSeq 2500. Quantitative 5'-RACE with molecular barcodes was the method used to prepare the TCR beta libraries. Processing in the source paper ran as follows. A new computational method based on a probabilistic model of VDJ rearrangement was used to identify disease-linked TCR variants. TCRdb trimmed the raw reads at Q25, called clones with MiXCR and kept productive beta chains. CDR3 protein duplicates are merged, each entry listing the most common genes and DNA. The V and J calls were determined by TCRdb, not by the authors. The sample has more than 300,000 distinct CDR3 sequences on record, 7.5% to 9% of them singletons. Just over 14% of the sample is held by the ten biggest clonotypes. V and J lose 1 base and 6 bases, and a span of 10 bases separates them. From its cysteine to its phenylalanine, the CDR3 spans 14 amino acids. This entry keeps only the CDR3 DNA: 42 bases, framed from base 1.

The investigation overall reported the following: A TCR beta motif of several highly homologous amino acid variants appeared characteristic of blood from ankylosing spondylitis patients. In peripheral blood, the disease-linked clones were found at relatively low frequencies and had a CD8+ phenotype. The disease-linked clones were reported to be significantly enriched in matched synovial fluid samples from ankylosing spondylitis patients. Some motif variants had previously been reported in the synovial fluid and blood of reactive arthritis patients, which suggests shared mechanisms of disease initiation.

The chain is made from TRBV12-3 or TRBV12-4 and TRBJ2-4; the D region is possibly TRBD1 or TRBD2, each matching across 5 bases. This TCR derives from a male donor with ankylosing spondylitis. The sequencing sample was made of blood, either unsorted or a sorted T cell fraction (not recorded which). The CDR3 protein: CASSLGRDLNIQYF. The DNA sequence is TGTGCCAGCAGTTTAGGTCGGGACCTAAACATTCAGTACTTC.